The 28 T cell receptor beta chains below were found in one sample sequenced in a study of radiotherapy plus CTLA-4 blockade in lung cancer. Assay used: immunoSEQ multiplex PCR; TCRdb lists only in-frame clones, some missing. Of about 40,000 clones in the sample, roughly 73% were seen once. This specimen was peripheral blood, taken from a patient treated with radiotherapy plus ipilimumab. The receptors were sampled from a human donor with non-small cell lung cancer that progressed on radiotherapy plus ipilimumab.

The chain couples TRBV9 to TRBJ1-4; 8 positions match TRBD1. The CDR3 extends over 15 amino acids. V shed 3 bases and J 4 bases; nucleotides not matched to a gene: 5. Germline V gene sequence: CDR1 SGDLS, CDR2 YYNGEE. This CDR3 reads CASSAGTGNNEKLFF. In DNA form, the CDR3 reads TGTGCCAGCAGCGCTGGGACAGGTAATAATGAAAAACTGTTTTTT.

This clone was detected a few times. The chain carries TRBV7-3 and TRBJ2-1, with TRBD2 identical over 7 bases. The CDR3 has 15 amino acids. The J segment lost 6 bases and the V segment lost 5 bases, leaving 10 bases of the junction unmatched. Germline CDR1 reads SGHTA; CDR2 reads FQGTGA. The CDR3 DNA reads TGTGCCAGCAGCGTCGGATCAGGGAGGGGCAATGAGCAGTTCTTC. Translated: CASSVGSGRGNEQFF.

This clone occurred once. The genes are TRBV12-5 and TRBJ1-3; TRBD1 agrees at 9 bases. The CDR3 contains 16 residues. The V gene end was trimmed by 3 bases and the J gene end by 2 bases; junction bases not matched to a gene: 5. Germline CDR1 and CDR2: LGHNT and FRNRAP. The CDR3 sequence: CASGFGQGITGNTIYF. As DNA, the CDR3 is TGTGCTAGTGGTTTTGGACAGGGGATCACTGGAAACACCATATATTTT.

The chain has TRBV13 and TRBJ2-4; 7 positions match TRBD2. The CDR3 has 13 residues. Germline V gene data show CDR1 as PRHDT and CDR2 as FYEKMQ (reference sequence). The trim removed 3 bases at V and 8 bases at J, leaving 4 bases unmatched. Written as DNA, the CDR3 is TGTGCCAGCAGCTTTTGGGGGGGACACATTCAGTACTTC. This translates into CASSFWGGHIQYF.

V usage is TRBV7-2 and J usage is TRBJ1-5; TRBD1 is a possible D gene (5 bases). This CDR3 spans 14 amino acids. The germline V gene has CDR1 SGHTA and CDR2 FQGNSA. Trimming took 3 bases from V and 6 from J, leaving 12 bases between them. CDR3 protein: CASSLGGVVQPQHF. Written as DNA, the CDR3 is TGTGCCAGCAGCTTGGGGGGGGTTGTTCAGCCCCAGCATTTT.

The chain employs TRBV7-9 and TRBJ1-4; D is unresolved. Germline values: CDR1 SEHNR, CDR2 FQNEAQ (reference sequence). Trimming cost V 1 base and J 4 bases, with 13 bases left between them. CDR3 length: 16 amino acids. In DNA form, the CDR3 reads TGTGCCAGCAGCTTAGGCTTTCAGAGGGATAATGAAAAACTGTTTTTT. Its translation is CASSLGFQRDNEKLFF.

The rearrangement joins TRBV19 to TRBJ2-7; D may be TRBD2 (5 bases). Trimming took 4 bases from V and 3 from J, leaving 13 bases between them. The CDR3 consists of 14 residues. Per germline, CDR1 LNHDA and CDR2 SQIVND (reference sequence). DNA for the CDR3: TGTGCCAGTAGTAGTCCGTGGGGAGTCTACGAGCAGTACTTC. This gives the protein CASSSPWGVYEQYF.

Concerning this clone: At one end, the junction sequence differs from germline, possibly due to a read error. J is TRBJ2-3 and V is TRBV5-5, with 10 bases that match TRBD1. CDR3 length: 14 residues. Germline CDR1 and CDR2: SGHKS and YYEKEE (reference sequence). The CDR3 sequence is CASGFDRGRNTQYF. DNA of the CDR3: TGTGCCAGCGGCTTCGACAGGGGGCGAAATACGCAGTATTTT.

The CDR3 protein is CAISGLLAGAKEGEQFF. As DNA, the CDR3 is TGTGCCATCAGTGGTCTTCTAGCGGGGGCCAAGGAGGGGGAGCAGTTCTTC. This chain links TRBV10-3 with TRBJ2-1; 10 bases line up with TRBD2. There are 17 residues in the CDR3. V lost 4 bases to trimming and J lost 10 bases; unmatched junction nucleotides: 16. CDR1 and CDR2 (germline): ENHRY, SYGVKD.

The chain has TRBV7-2 and TRBJ2-1; 11 bases match TRBD2. V shed 3 bases and J 5 bases; nucleotides not matched to a gene: 3. This CDR3 spans 15 amino acids. Germline CDR1 and CDR2: SGHTA and FQGNSA. The chain's CDR3 is CASSFIAGGHNEQFF. CDR3 nucleotides: TGTGCCAGCAGCTTTATAGCGGGGGGGCACAATGAGCAGTTCTTC. Full variable domain (outside the CDR3, taken from reference TRBV7-2 and TRBJ2-1): GAGVSQSPSNKVTEKGKDVELRCDPISGHTALYWYRQSLGQGLEFLIYFQGNSAPDKSGLPSDRFSAERTGGSVSTLTIQRTQQEDSAVYLCASSFIAGGHNEQFFGPGTRLTVL.

In this sample, this clone turned up once. This chain uses TRBV25-1 with TRBJ2-7; weak D call: TRBD2 (5 bases). This CDR3 region has 16 residues. Germline V gene data show CDR1 as MGHDK and CDR2 as SYGVNS. Deletions cut 4 bases from V and 7 bases from J, with 23 bases between. The CDR3, as DNA: TGTGCCAGCAGTGTCAATGAACCGCGGGCCACCGAGGAGCAGTACTTC. It codes for CASSVNEPRATEEQYF.

This clone is medium-sized (0.01 to 0.1%). The chain joins TRBV19 to TRBJ1-6, with D perhaps TRBD1 (6 bases). Trimming removed 6 bases at V and 7 bases at J, with 13 bases between. Germline loops: CDR1 LNHDA, CDR2 SQIVND (reference sequence). This CDR3 spans 14 amino acids. This chain's CDR3 is CASSPQGGNSPLHF. DNA of the CDR3: TGTGCCAGTAGCCCACAGGGTGGGAATTCACCCCTCCACTTT.

The sample holds a few counts of this clone. The CDR3 is CASSLRRTAEKLFF. CDR3 nucleotides: TGCGCCAGCAGCCTACGGCGGACAGCTGAAAAACTGTTTTTT. V is TRBV4-1 and J is TRBJ1-4; the D gene is possibly TRBD1 (6 bases). Germline assignment: CDR1 MGHRA and CDR2 YSYEKL. The CDR3 runs to 14 residues. With 4 bases removed from V and 7 bases from J, the gap between germline ends came to 13 bases.

In its sample, this clone was seen once. This rearrangement joins TRBV7-3 to TRBJ2-1; 11 bases match TRBD2. The CDR3 totals 16 residues. Losses at the gene ends were 5 bases for V and 4 bases for J; bases not matched to a gene: 7. In germline, CDR1 is SGHTA, CDR2 FQGTGA. The CDR3 region is CASSPTTSGTYNEQFF. The CDR3 nucleotides are TGTGCCAGCAGCCCGACGACTAGCGGGACATACAATGAGCAGTTCTTC.

The chain's CDR3 is CASTPSMGGGAEAFF. The CDR3 region has the DNA TGTGCCAGCACCCCCTCCATGGGTGGGGGCGCGGAAGCTTTCTTT. The rearrangement uses TRBV6-6 and TRBJ1-1, with a possible D match to TRBD1 (6 bases). Trimming cost V 7 bases and J 8 bases, with 23 bases left between them. Germline CDR1 and CDR2: MNHNY and SVGAGI (reference sequence). This CDR3 comprises 15 residues.

The chain links TRBV9 to TRBJ1-2; 9 positions agree with TRBD1. This CDR3 has 15 amino acids. V trimming: 0 bases; J trimming: 4 bases; junction bases outside the gene matches: 4. Germline CDR1 is SGDLS and CDR2 is YYNGEE. This CDR3 is CASSVGDRVGYGYTF. In DNA form, the CDR3 reads TGTGCCAGCAGCGTAGGGGACAGGGTAGGCTATGGCTACACCTTC.

The chain joins TRBV1 to TRBJ2-3; TRBD2 is taken as the D call from the table, unchecked against the DNA. TRBV1 is a pseudogene. The CDR3 has 17 residues. CDR3 sequence: CTSSQLPGRAVTDTQYF. The CDR3 region has the DNA TGCACCAGCAGCCAATTACCCGGGAGGGCCGTCACAGATACGCAGTATTTT.

The rearrangement uses TRBV28 and TRBJ2-3; TRBD2 matches 9 bases. V was clipped by 5 bases and J by 1 base; unmatched bases: 7. Germline V lookup: CDR1 MDHEN, CDR2 SYDVKM. The CDR3 is made up of 16 amino acids. Here the CDR3 DNA reads TGTGCCAGCAGTGAAAGCGGGGGGCCTCGCACAGATACGCAGTATTTT. Its protein product is CASSESGGPRTDTQYF. The whole variable domain, filled in from reference TRBV28 and TRBJ2-3, reads DVKVTQSSRYLVKRTGEKVFLECVQDMDHENMFWYRQDPGLGLRLIYFSYDVKMKEKGDIPEGYSVSREKKERFSLILESASTNQTSMYLCASSESGGPRTDTQYFGPGTRLTVL.

The chain has TRBV6-5 and TRBJ2-1; 7 bases fit TRBD1. The CDR3 has 14 amino acids. Per the germline V gene, CDR1 is MNHEY and CDR2 is SVGAGI. J lost 15 bases, V lost 2 bases, and 13 bases had no gene match. CDR3 coding DNA: TGTGCCAGCAGTTACCTGCCGGCGACAGGGAAGAGGTTCTTC. Residues: CASSYLPATGKRFF.

This chain links TRBV5-1 with TRBJ2-3, with D perhaps matching TRBD2 (5 bases). The CDR3 contains 13 residues. CDR1 is SGHRS, CDR2 YFSETQ, per germline. Trimming cost V 0 bases and J 4 bases, with 6 bases left between them. DNA for the CDR3: TGCGCCAGCAGCTTGGGGGGAGCAGATACGCAGTATTTT. It specifies CASSLGGADTQYF.

The V and J genes are TRBV2 and TRBJ2-5; 10 nucleotides line up with TRBD2. Per germline, CDR1 SNHLY and CDR2 FYNNEI. The CDR3 spans 14 residues. The ends lost 7 bases at V and 5 bases at J; junction bases unmatched: 7. CDR3 bases: TGTGCCAGCACGCAGAGCGGGGGGGTTGAGACCCAGTACTTC. Translation gives CASTQSGGVETQYF.

The J gene is TRBJ2-3, the V gene TRBV19; 7 positions agree with TRBD1. The CDR3 is 16 residues long. With V trimmed by 3 bases and J by 8 bases, 14 bases remained unmatched. Germline-derived CDR1 and CDR2 are LNHDA and SQIVND (reference sequence). The CDR3: CASSMGEIGGLSTQYF. CDR3 in DNA: TGTGCCAGTAGTATGGGGGAAATAGGGGGCCTAAGTACGCAGTATTTT.

The chain employs TRBV6-6 and TRBJ2-7; possible D gene TRBD1, 6 bases. The CDR3 has 13 residues. The germline gives CDR1 MNHNY, CDR2 SVGAGI (reference sequence). V lost 6 bases to trimming and J lost 0 bases, with 9 bases between them. This CDR3 reads CASSGTNSYEQYF. The CDR3 DNA reads TGTGCCAGCAGCGGGACAAACTCCTACGAGCAGTACTTC.

The gene calls are TRBV6-6 and TRBJ2-7, with D tentatively TRBD2 (5 bases). The germline CDR1 and CDR2 sequences are MNHNY and SVGAGI (reference sequence). V shed 4 bases and J shed 0 bases, with 13 bases lying between them. The CDR3 consists of 15 residues. The CDR3 DNA sequence: TGTGCCAGCAGTTTGGACTTCACCAACTCCTACGAGCAGTACTTC. Its translation is CASSLDFTNSYEQYF.

Comments on this clone: Other DNA sequences in this specimen translate into the identical CDR3. This chain connects TRBV11-2 to TRBJ2-7; the match to TRBD1 covers 11 bases. The length of the CDR3 is 15 residues. After removal of 4 bases from V and 7 bases from J, the junction contained 9 bases not matched to a gene. Germline lookup yields CDR1 SGHAT and CDR2 FQNNGV. This chain's CDR3 is CASSSGQGAPYEQYF. The DNA for the CDR3 is TGTGCCAGCAGCTCCGGACAGGGGGCTCCGTATGAGCAGTACTTC.

This clone was seen only once. The junction does not match germline at one end; this may be a read error. The J gene is TRBJ2-2, the V gene TRBV7-7; TRBD2 matches at 8 bases. Germline loops: CDR1 SSHAT, CDR2 FNYEAQ (reference sequence). CDR3 size: 15 residues. CDR3: CASSSRGGLSGELFF. The DNA for the CDR3 is TGTGCTAGCAGCTCCCGGGGGGGCTTGTCCGGGGAGCTGTTTTTT.

This clone has more than one count but fewer than ten. The V and J genes are TRBV4-3 and TRBJ1-6; maybe TRBD1 (6 bases). The CDR3 consists of 17 residues. Germline values: CDR1 LGHNA, CDR2 YSLEER. The V end was cut by 0 bases, the J end by 7 bases, with 16 bases between. The CDR3: CASSQEEQGSWNSPLHF. For the CDR3, the DNA is TGCGCCAGCAGCCAAGAGGAGCAGGGGTCGTGGAATTCACCCCTCCACTTT.

This chain connects TRBV2 to TRBJ1-3; TRBD1 aligns across 9 bases. V shed 2 bases and J 1 base; nucleotides not matched to a gene: 9. The CDR3 runs to 18 residues. The germline gives CDR1 SNHLY, CDR2 FYNNEI. The CDR3 region is CASSERQGVLLSGNTIYF. For the CDR3, the DNA is TGTGCCAGCAGTGAAAGACAGGGGGTTTTATTATCTGGAAACACCATATATTTT.